These T cell receptor beta chains were read from a single sample in a study of blood T cell repertoires in COVID-19. Clones were read by immunoSEQ multiplex PCR, and TCRdb kept only the in-frame ones, dropping some. This table holds 350,000 or so clones, around four fifths found once. The specimen sequenced was peripheral blood. These receptors were obtained from a man in his thirties or forties with active or convalescent COVID-19. CDR3s include the opening cysteine and the closing phenylalanine or tryptophan. The D gene is left open where the match is weak. For some rows the clone size is stated as once, few or many, or as a class when expanded; others skip it.

TRBJ2-3	TRBV7-3	.	TRBD2	CASSDSGGADTQYF	TGTGCCAGCAGCGATAGCGGGGGGGCAGATACGCAGTATTTT
TRBJ2-3	TRBV19	.	.	CASRGLNTDTQYF	TGTGCCAGTAGAGGACTCAACACAGATACGCAGTATTTT
TRBJ1-4	TRBV6-1	.	.	CASSEGQDDEKLFF	TGTGCCAGCAGTGAAGGTCAGGATGATGAAAAACTGTTTTTT
TRBJ2-3	TRBV6-1	.	TRBD1	CASSEGRGDRGMYTQYF	TGTGCCAGCAGTGAAGGGAGAGGGGACAGGGGGATGTATACGCAGTATTTT
TRBJ1-6	TRBV5-1	.	TRBD1	CASSSGQGSPLHF	TGCGCCAGCAGCTCGGGACAGGGGTCACCCCTCCACTTT
TRBJ1-1	TRBV7-2	.	.	CASSQMPTEAFF	TGTGCCAGCAGCCAGATGCCGACTGAAGCTTTCTTT
TRBJ2-3	TRBV18	.	.	CASSPGGTDTQYF	TGTGCCAGCTCACCTGGGGGCACGGATACGCAGTATTTT
TRBJ2-3	TRBV5-8	.	.	CASSSPGTDTQYF	TGTGCCAGCAGCTCCCCCGGTACCGATACGCAGTATTTT
TRBJ1-1	TRBV7-8	.	TRBD1	CASSQRDRGSNTEAFF	TGTGCCAGCAGCCAACGGGACAGGGGGTCGAACACTGAAGCTTTCTTT
TRBJ2-3	TRBV9	.	TRBD2	CASSVGLAGGTDTQYF	TGTGCCAGCAGCGTAGGCCTAGCGGGGGGAACAGATACGCAGTATTTT
TRBJ1-1	TRBV12-3/TRBV12-4	.	.	CASSLPRDTEAFF	TGTGCCAGCAGTCTACCCCGGGACACTGAAGCTTTCTTT
TRBJ2-3	TRBV13	.	.	CASSPPGDTQYF	TGTGCCAGCAGCCCTCCAGGCGATACGCAGTATTTT
TRBJ1-2	TRBV30	.	.	CAWSEDFNYGYTF	TGTGCCTGGAGTGAGGACTTTAACTATGGCTACACCTTC
TRBJ1-1	TRBV18	.	.	CASSPTGVWTEAFF	TGTGCCAGCTCACCAACGGGGGTATGGACTGAAGCTTTCTTT
TRBJ1-1	TRBV29-1	.	TRBD1	CSAPRDRGTEAFF	TGCAGCGCCCCCCGGGACAGGGGGACTGAAGCTTTCTTT
TRBJ1-5	TRBV19	.	TRBD1	CASTKGTGIGNQPQHF	TGTGCCAGTACAAAGGGGACAGGGATTGGCAATCAGCCCCAGCATTTT
TRBJ2-1	TRBV12-3/TRBV12-4	.	.	CASSAGLPEFF	TGTGCCAGCAGCGCAGGACTGCCCGAGTTCTTC
TRBJ1-3	TRBV3-1/TRBV3-2	.	.	CASSQPSHSGNTIYF	TGTGCCAGCAGCCAACCTAGTCACTCTGGAAACACCATATATTTT
TRBJ1-1	TRBV5-6	.	TRBD1	CASSWGQGNTEAFF	TGTGCCAGCAGCTGGGGACAGGGGAACACTGAAGCTTTCTTT
TRBJ2-7	TRBV27	.	.	CASSLRDFNEQYF	TGTGCCAGCAGTCTCCGGGACTTTAACGAGCAGTACTTC
TRBJ1-6	TRBV7-2	once	.	CASSLAAQGIMSYNSPLHF	TGTGCCAGCAGCTTAGCCGCACAGGGTATTATGTCCTATAATTCACCCCTCCACTTT
TRBJ1-1	TRBV5-8	.	TRBD1	CASSWGPTGDAFF	TGTGCCAGCAGCTGGGGGCCGACAGGGGACGCTTTCTTT
TRBJ2-1	TRBV5-6	.	.	CASSLPWQDEQFF	TGTGCCAGCAGCTTGCCGTGGCAGGATGAGCAGTTCTTC
TRBJ2-1	TRBV20-1	.	TRBD1	CSASGGGQVLNEQFF	TGCAGTGCTAGTGGGGGCGGACAGGTCCTAAATGAGCAGTTCTTC
TRBJ2-3	TRBV7-3	.	.	CAGGLVGTQYF	TGTGCCGGCGGACTGGTGGGTACGCAGTATTTT
TRBJ2-2	TRBV5-5	.	TRBD2	CASSREGLAGWGTGELFF	TGTGCCAGCAGCCGGGAGGGACTAGCGGGATGGGGAACCGGGGAGCTGTTTTTT
TRBJ2-7	TRBV4-3	.	TRBD2	CASSQATSGTYEQYF	TGCGCCAGCAGCCAAGCTACTAGCGGAACCTACGAGCAGTACTTC
TRBJ1-2	TRBV5-6	.	.	CASSLRQAAGYTF	TGTGCCAGCAGCTTGAGGCAGGCAGCAGGCTACACCTTC
TRBJ2-5	TRBV5-1	.	TRBD2	CASSLRTSPRETQYF	TGCGCCAGCAGCTTGAGGACTAGCCCCAGGGAGACCCAGTACTTC
TRBJ2-1	TRBV18	.	.	CASSPGEGYNEQFF	TGTGCCAGCTCACCGGGAGAAGGGTACAATGAGCAGTTCTTC
TRBJ1-6	TRBV5-1	.	.	CASSLYEVGSPLHF	TGCGCCAGCAGCTTGTATGAGGTTGGATCACCCCTCCACTTT
TRBJ2-3	TRBV6-6	.	TRBD2	CASSPPSGGDTDTQYF	TGTGCCAGCAGCCCCCCTAGCGGGGGGGACACAGATACGCAGTATTTT
TRBJ2-5	TRBV29-1	.	TRBD1	CSVADRGLANFQETQYF	TGCAGCGTTGCCGACAGGGGTCTCGCTAATTTCCAAGAGACCCAGTACTTC
TRBJ2-3	TRBV7-3	.	TRBD2	CASSNSGRGTDTQYF	TGTGCCAGCAGCAATAGCGGGAGGGGCACAGATACGCAGTATTTT
TRBJ2-1	TRBV3-1/TRBV3-2	.	.	CASSQDARVENEQFF	TGTGCCAGCAGCCAAGATGCTAGAGTGGAAAATGAGCAGTTCTTC
TRBJ1-1	TRBV29-1	few	.	CSVVFGDEAAFF	TGCAGCGTTGTATTCGGAGACGAAGCAGCTTTCTTT
TRBJ2-7	TRBV7-9	.	.	CASSLSGVSYEQYF	TGTGCCAGCAGCTTATCGGGGGTCTCCTACGAGCAGTACTTC
TRBJ2-1	TRBV28	.	TRBD1	CASSLGQGGRDEQFF	TGTGCCAGCAGTTTAGGACAGGGGGGCAGGGATGAGCAGTTCTTC
TRBJ2-2	TRBV18	.	.	CASSSPGLSELFF	TGTGCCAGCTCTTCCCCGGGACTTTCGGAGCTGTTTTTT
TRBJ2-7	TRBV27	.	TRBD1	CASSLRPGQGKHEQYF	TGTGCCAGCAGTTTAAGGCCGGGACAGGGTAAGCACGAGCAGTACTTC
TRBJ1-6	TRBV30	.	TRBD1	CAWSVYDGTGIPTNSPLHF	TGTGCCTGGAGTGTATATGACGGGACAGGGATACCTACAAATTCACCCCTCCACTTT